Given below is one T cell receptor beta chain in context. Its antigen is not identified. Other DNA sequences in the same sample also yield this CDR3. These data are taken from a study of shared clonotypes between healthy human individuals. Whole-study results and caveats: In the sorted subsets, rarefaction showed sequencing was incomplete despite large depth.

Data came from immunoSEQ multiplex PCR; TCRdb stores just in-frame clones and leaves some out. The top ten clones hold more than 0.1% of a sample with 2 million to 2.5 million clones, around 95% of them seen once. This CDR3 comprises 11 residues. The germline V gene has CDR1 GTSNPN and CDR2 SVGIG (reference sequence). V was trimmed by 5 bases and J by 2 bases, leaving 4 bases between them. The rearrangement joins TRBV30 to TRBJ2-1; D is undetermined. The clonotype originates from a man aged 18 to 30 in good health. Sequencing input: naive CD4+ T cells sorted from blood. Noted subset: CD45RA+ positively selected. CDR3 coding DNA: TGTGCCTGGGGGCCCTACAATGAGCAGTTCTTC. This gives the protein CAWGPYNEQFF. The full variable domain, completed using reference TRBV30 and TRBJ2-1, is SQTIHQWPATLVQPVGSPLSLECTVEGTSNPNLYWYRQAAGRGLQLLFYSVGIGQISSEVPQNLSASRPQDRQFILSSKKLLLSDSGFYLCAWGPYNEQFFGPGTRLTVL.